The 14 T cell receptor beta chains below were found in one sample sequenced in a study of T cells in Graves' hyperthyroidism and ophthalmopathy. TCR beta CDR3 regions were amplified from RNA transcripts. A first-round RT-PCR of the TCR CDR3 used the HTBI primer set. TCRdb passed the multiplex PCR reads through MiXCR, listing each CDR3 protein once. The sample lists approximately 740,000 distinct CDR3 sequences; 14% were seen once. Sequences were obtained from blood. The origin of the receptors is a woman under 30 with Graves' hyperthyroidism.

This clonotype came up a few times. V is TRBV7-3 and J is TRBJ2-1; TRBD2 matches 7 bases. The CDR3 consists of 15 residues. Germline V CDR1 and CDR2: SGHTA, FQGTGA. After removal of 6 bases from V and 7 bases from J, the junction contained 12 bases not matched to a gene. CDR3 amino acids: CASSSGGGRGNEQFF. CDR3 bases: TGTGCCAGCAGTTCGGGAGGAGGTCGCGGTAATGAGCAGTTCTTC.

This chain uses TRBV15 with TRBJ1-1, with D tentatively TRBD1 (5 bases). Trimming left V 3 bases short and J 11 bases short, with 16 bases between. Germline assignment: CDR1 LNHNV and CDR2 YYDKDF (reference sequence). This CDR3 region has 13 residues. The CDR3 spells CATSSGGGVGAFF. CDR3 DNA sequence: TGTGCCACCAGCAGTGGGGGGGGGGTTGGCGCTTTCTTT.

This clonotype was observed a few times. This rearrangement joins TRBV29-1 to TRBJ2-1; 8 nucleotides line up with TRBD1. Germline V gene sequence: CDR1 SQVTM, CDR2 ANQGSEA. CDR3 length equals 17 residues. Trimming removed 4 bases from V and 4 bases from J; junction bases left unmatched: 15. Here the CDR3 reads CSVGGLQGAGGYNEQFF. CDR3 DNA sequence: TGCAGCGTTGGCGGACTCCAGGGGGCAGGAGGGTACAATGAGCAGTTCTTC.

This clonotype was seen many times. The chain recombines TRBV6-1 with TRBJ2-4; D is possibly TRBD2 (6 bases). CDR1 is MNHNS and CDR2 is SASEGT in the germline V gene. Trimming took 5 bases from V and 6 from J, leaving 17 bases between them. This CDR3 contains 15 residues. The CDR3 protein is CASSSIQTGRNIQYF. DNA for the CDR3: TGTGCCAGCAGTTCGATACAGACCGGGAGAAACATTCAGTACTTC.

The V gene is TRBV20-1, the J gene TRBJ1-5; tentative D call: TRBD1 (6 bases). Germline V gene lookup returns CDR1 DFQATT and CDR2 SNEGSKA (reference sequence). The CDR3 has 16 amino acids. V lost 3 bases and J 0 bases, leaving 15 bases between the germline ends. The CDR3 bases are TGCAGTGCTAGGGACAGAGTAACCTATAGCAATCAGCCCCAGCATTTT. This encodes CSARDRVTYSNQPQHF.

The CDR3, as DNA: TGCAGCGTGATGGACAGTGGTGGGGCCAACGTCCTGACTTTC. Its translation is CSVMDSGGANVLTF. The rearrangement links TRBV29-1 to TRBJ2-6, with a weak D call TRBD1 (6 bases). The CDR3 runs to 14 residues. Between the trimmed V and J ends, which lost 6 bases and 3 bases, there was a span of 12 bases. The germline CDR1 and CDR2 sequences are SQVTM and ANQGSEA. The full variable domain, with the rest looked up from reference TRBV29-1 and TRBJ2-6, is SAVISQKPSRDICQRGTSLTIQCQVDSQVTMMFWYRQQPGQSLTLIATANQGSEATYESGFVIDKFPISRPNLTFSTLTVSNMSPEDSSIYLCSVMDSGGANVLTFGAGSRLTVL.

This clonotype was seen ten or more times. The rearrangement joins TRBV7-3 to TRBJ2-3, with D unclear. Germline CDR1 is SGHTA and CDR2 is FQGTGA. V was clipped by 4 bases and J by 0 bases, with 8 bases between them. The CDR3 totals 14 residues. CDR3 sequence: CASSSLSSTDTQYF. CDR3 sequence (DNA): TGTGCCAGCAGCTCCCTCTCAAGCACAGATACGCAGTATTTT.

This clonotype was seen at least ten times. The chain couples TRBV28 to TRBJ2-2, with 15 bases lining up with TRBD2. J gave up 5 bases and V 5 bases, and 9 bases lay outside the gene matches. CDR3 length: 18 amino acids. From germline, CDR1 is MDHEN and CDR2 SYDVKM. The CDR3 region has the DNA TGTGCCAGCAGTCCCCCGGGACTAGCGGGAGGTCCAACCGGGGAGCTGTTTTTT. It yields the protein CASSPPGLAGGPTGELFF.

This clonotype was observed at least ten times. The CDR3 DNA reads TGTGCCAGCAGCTCCAGACAGAGCAATCAGCCCCAGCATTTT. The encoded protein is CASSSRQSNQPQHF. This chain joins TRBV13 and TRBJ1-5; weak D call: TRBD1 (5 bases). CDR3 length equals 14 residues. Germline CDR1 is PRHDT and CDR2 is FYEKMQ (reference sequence). The V end lost 4 bases, the J end lost 1 base, and 8 bases lay between the germline ends.

Ten or more counts support this clonotype. J is TRBJ2-7 and V is TRBV12-3 or TRBV12-4; the D gene could be TRBD1 or TRBD2 (6 bases each). The CDR3 is 14 amino acids. Trimming cost V 4 bases and J 3 bases, with 13 bases left between them. In DNA form, the CDR3 reads TGTGCCAGCAGTTCGGGGGACACCGACTACGAGCAGTACTTC. Protein product: CASSSGDTDYEQYF.

This clonotype came up many times. The V call is TRBV12-3 or TRBV12-4, the J call TRBJ1-1; D not certain. The V end lost 2 bases, the J end lost 2 bases, and 6 bases lay between the germline ends. This CDR3 has 13 amino acids. CDR3 protein: CASSLNTNTEAFF. As DNA, the CDR3 is TGTGCCAGCAGTTTAAACACAAACACTGAAGCTTTCTTT.

The chain has TRBV20-1 and TRBJ2-7; D may match TRBD1 or TRBD2 (6 bases each). Germline V lookup: CDR1 DFQATT, CDR2 SNEGSKA (reference sequence). This CDR3 is built from 18 residues. With 2 bases removed from V and 6 bases from J, the gap between germline ends came to 29 bases. The CDR3, as DNA: TGCAGTGCTAGAAAATGGGGCATTGGGGGGCCTTCGGGTCGCGAGCAGTACTTC. The encoded protein is CSARKWGIGGPSGREQYF.

This chain uses TRBV12-3 or TRBV12-4 with TRBJ1-1, with 7 positions matching TRBD1. The CDR3 extends over 13 amino acids. V gave up 8 bases and J gave up 6 bases; unmatched junction bases: 9. CDR3 protein: CASRGQLRPEAFF. CDR3 in DNA: TGTGCCAGCCGGGGACAGCTGCGACCTGAAGCTTTCTTT.

The gene calls are TRBV20-1 and TRBJ1-1; no definite D call. The V end lost 6 bases, the J end lost 8 bases, and 10 bases lay between the germline ends. The V gene's germline CDR1 is DFQATT and CDR2 SNEGSKA (reference sequence). The CDR3 sequence is 10 residues long. The CDR3 nucleotides are TGCAGTGCGGAAGTGTCAGAAGCTTTCTTT. Its protein product is CSAEVSEAFF.